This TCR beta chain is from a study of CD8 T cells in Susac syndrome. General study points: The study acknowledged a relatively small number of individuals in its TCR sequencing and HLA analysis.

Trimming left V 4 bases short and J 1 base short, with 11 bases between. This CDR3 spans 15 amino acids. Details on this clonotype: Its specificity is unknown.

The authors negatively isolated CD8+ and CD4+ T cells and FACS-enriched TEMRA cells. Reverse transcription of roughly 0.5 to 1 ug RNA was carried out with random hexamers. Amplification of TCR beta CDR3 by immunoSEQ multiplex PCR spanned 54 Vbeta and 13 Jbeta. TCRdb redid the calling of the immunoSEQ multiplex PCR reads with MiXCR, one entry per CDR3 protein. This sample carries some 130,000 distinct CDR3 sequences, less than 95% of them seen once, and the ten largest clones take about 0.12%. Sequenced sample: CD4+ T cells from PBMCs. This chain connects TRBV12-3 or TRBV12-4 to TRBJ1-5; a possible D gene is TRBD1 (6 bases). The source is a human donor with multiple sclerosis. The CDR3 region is CASSSGGRSNQPQHF. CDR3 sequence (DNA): TGTGCCAGCAGTTCGGGGGGGCGAAGCAATCAGCCCCAGCATTTT.